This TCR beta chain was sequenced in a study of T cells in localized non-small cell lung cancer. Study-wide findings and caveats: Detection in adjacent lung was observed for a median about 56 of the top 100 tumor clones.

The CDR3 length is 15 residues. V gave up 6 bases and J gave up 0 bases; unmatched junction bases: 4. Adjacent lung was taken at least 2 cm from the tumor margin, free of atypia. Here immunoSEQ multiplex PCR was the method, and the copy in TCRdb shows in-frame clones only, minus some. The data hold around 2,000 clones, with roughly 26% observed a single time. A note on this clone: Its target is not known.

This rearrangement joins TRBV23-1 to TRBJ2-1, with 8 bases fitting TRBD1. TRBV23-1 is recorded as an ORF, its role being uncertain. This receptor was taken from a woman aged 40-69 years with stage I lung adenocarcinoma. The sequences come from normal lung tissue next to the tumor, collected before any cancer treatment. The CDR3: CASSLGQGSYNEQFF. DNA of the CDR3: TGCGCCAGCAGCCTCGGACAGGGCTCCTACAATGAGCAGTTCTTC.